This entry features one T cell receptor beta chain sequence. The antigen is unknown. The data derive from a study of T cell repertoires in cytomegalovirus infection. Findings and caveats of the study: HLA-C-restricted CMV-specific TCR beta clonotypes were dominant in the ex vivo response.

Per germline, CDR1 MNHNY and CDR2 SVGAGI (reference sequence). The V segment lost 2 bases and the J segment 10 bases; nucleotides outside the gene matches: 8. CDR3 size: 14 residues. Using its own MiXCR run on the reads, TCRdb lists one record per CDR3 protein. Seen here are some 440,000 distinct CDR3 sequences, approximately 32% observed once, and the top ten hold roughly 13%. Sequencing was done on a sample of PBMCs. This TCR was sampled from a human donor in good health (CMV status not recorded). Some clones in this sample may be carry-over from other donors' samples. The rearrangement links TRBV6-6 to TRBJ2-1; 7 bases map to TRBD1. The CDR3 DNA sequence: TGTGCCAGCAGTTACGGGACAGTCCTTGGGGAGCAGTTCTTC. It specifies CASSYGTVLGEQFF.